This T cell receptor beta chain was sequenced during a study of cytomegalovirus exposure and HLA in healthy donors. Notes on the study in general: Researchers counted roughly 150 TCR beta chains as cytomegalovirus-associated.

The PCR contained 60 Vbeta and 13 Jbeta primers. Assay: immunoSEQ multiplex PCR; the TCRdb copy retains only in-frame clones and omits some. The table shows tens of thousands of clones, with roughly 70% occurring only once. On this clone: Its antigen is unknown.

From germline, CDR1 is MNHEY and CDR2 SMNVEV (reference sequence). J gave up 1 base and V 7 bases, and 4 bases lay outside the gene matches. There are 14 residues in the CDR3. The receptor was isolated from a man aged 30 to 39 in good health and CMV-seronegative. V is TRBV27 and J is TRBJ1-1, with 9 bases that match TRBD1. The specimen was PBMCs. The chain's CDR3 is CASKQQGANTEAFF. The CDR3 DNA reads as TGTGCCAGCAAACAACAGGGGGCGAACACTGAAGCTTTCTTT.